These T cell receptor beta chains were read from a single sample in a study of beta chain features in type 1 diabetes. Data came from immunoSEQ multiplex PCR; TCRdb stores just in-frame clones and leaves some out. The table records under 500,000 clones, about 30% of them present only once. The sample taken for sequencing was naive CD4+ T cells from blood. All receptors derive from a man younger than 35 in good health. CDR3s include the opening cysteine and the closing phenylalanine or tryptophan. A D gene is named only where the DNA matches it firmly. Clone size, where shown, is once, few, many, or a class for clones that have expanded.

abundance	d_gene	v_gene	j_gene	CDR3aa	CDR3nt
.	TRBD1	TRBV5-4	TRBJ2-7	CASSWRDRGSSYEQYF	TGTGCCAGCAGCTGGAGAGACAGGGGATCCTCCTACGAGCAGTACTTC
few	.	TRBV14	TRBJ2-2	CASSRIGANTGELFF	TGTGCCAGCAGCCGGATAGGAGCGAACACCGGGGAGCTGTTTTTT
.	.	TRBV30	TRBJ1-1	CAWNRLGTEAFF	TGTGCCTGGAACAGGTTGGGCACTGAAGCTTTCTTT
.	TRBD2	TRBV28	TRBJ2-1	CASSFWTSGYNEQFF	TGTGCCAGCAGTTTTTGGACTAGCGGATACAATGAGCAGTTCTTC
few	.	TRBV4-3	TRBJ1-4	CASSQAPRVLDEKLFF	TGCGCCAGCAGCCAAGCACCCAGGGTCTTAGATGAAAAACTGTTTTTT
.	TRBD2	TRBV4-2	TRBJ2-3	CASSIRTRTSGPTDTQYF	TGTGCCAGCAGTATCCGGACCCGGACTAGCGGGCCCACAGATACGCAGTATTTT
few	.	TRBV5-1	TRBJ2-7	CASSLGPGPYEQYF	TGCGCCAGCAGCTTGGGGCCAGGACCCTACGAGCAGTACTTC
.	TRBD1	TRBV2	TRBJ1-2	CASSEGQGTYYGYTF	TGTGCCAGCAGTGAAGGACAGGGGACTTACTATGGCTACACCTTC
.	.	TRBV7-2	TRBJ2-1	CASSLEIVNEQFF	TGTGCCAGCAGCTTAGAAATAGTCAATGAGCAGTTCTTC
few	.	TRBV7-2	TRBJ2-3	CASSSSITSTDTQYF	TGTGCCAGCAGCTCTAGTATCACTAGCACAGATACGCAGTATTTT
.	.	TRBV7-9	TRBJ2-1	CASSLEGLAIHEQFF	TGTGCCAGCAGCTTAGAGGGACTTGCGATCCATGAGCAGTTCTTC
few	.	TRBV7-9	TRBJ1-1	CASSWANTEAFF	TGTGCCAGCAGCTGGGCGAACACTGAAGCTTTCTTT
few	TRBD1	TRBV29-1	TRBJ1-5	CSVGDRTEGQHF	TGCAGCGTTGGGGACAGGACGGAGGGCCAGCATTTT
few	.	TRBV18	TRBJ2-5	CASSPTGAETQYF	TGTGCCAGCTCACCAACTGGGGCGGAGACCCAGTACTTC
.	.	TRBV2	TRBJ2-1	CASSEVVALEQFF	TGTGCCAGCAGTGAGGTGGTAGCGCTTGAGCAGTTCTTC
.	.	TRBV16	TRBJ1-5	CASSQSIKQGNQPQHF	TGTGCCAGCAGCCAATCGATAAAACAAGGCAATCAGCCCCAGCATTTT
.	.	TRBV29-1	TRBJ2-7	CSVQGSTYEQYF	TGCAGCGTGCAGGGGTCGACCTACGAGCAGTACTTC
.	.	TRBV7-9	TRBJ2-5	CASSFRGREETQYF	TGTGCCAGCAGCTTTAGGGGCAGGGAAGAGACCCAGTACTTC
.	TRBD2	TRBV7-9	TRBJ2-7	CASSPRTSGSYEQYF	TGTGCCAGCAGCCCGCGGACTAGCGGGAGCTACGAGCAGTACTTC
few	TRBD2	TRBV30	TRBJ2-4	CAWSVAGRGIQYF	TGTGCCTGGAGTGTGGCAGGGAGGGGCATTCAGTACTTC
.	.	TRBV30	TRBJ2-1	CAWSGLGNEQFF	TGTGCCTGGAGTGGCCTGGGTAATGAGCAGTTCTTC
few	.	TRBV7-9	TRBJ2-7	CASSLVKRGPYEQYF	TGTGCCAGCAGCTTAGTAAAGCGCGGGCCCTACGAGCAGTACTTC
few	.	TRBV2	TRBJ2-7	CASSERLNGEQYF	TGTGCCAGCAGTGAGAGACTAAACGGGGAGCAGTACTTC
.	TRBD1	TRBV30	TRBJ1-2	CAWSVLQGEVGYTF	TGTGCCTGGAGTGTACTACAGGGGGAGGTTGGCTACACCTTC
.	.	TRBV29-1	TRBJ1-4	CSVPGGRLFF	TGCAGCGTCCCCGGCGGCCGGCTGTTTTTT
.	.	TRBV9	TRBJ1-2	CASSVDQGTYGYTF	TGTGCCAGCAGCGTAGATCAGGGGACCTATGGCTACACCTTC
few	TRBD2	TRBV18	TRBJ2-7	CASSPPLAGGAYEQYF	TGTGCCAGCTCACCACCGCTAGCGGGAGGCGCCTACGAGCAGTACTTC
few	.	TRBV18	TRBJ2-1	CASSPGLDSDEQFF	TGTGCCAGCTCACCGGGACTTGACAGCGATGAGCAGTTCTTC
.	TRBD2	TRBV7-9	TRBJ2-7	CASSPTSGRKDSYEQYF	TGTGCCAGCAGCCCGACTAGCGGGAGAAAGGACTCCTACGAGCAGTACTTC
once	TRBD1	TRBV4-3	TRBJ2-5	CASSQDAGQGVQETQYF	TGCGCCAGCAGCCAAGACGCAGGACAGGGTGTACAGGAGACCCAGTACTTC
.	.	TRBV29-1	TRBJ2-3	CSVVVRLAADTQYF	TGCAGCGTTGTCGTCCGGTTGGCGGCAGATACGCAGTATTTT
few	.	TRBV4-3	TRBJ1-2	CASSQDGATPYGYTF	TGCGCCAGCAGCCAAGATGGGGCTACTCCCTATGGCTACACCTTC
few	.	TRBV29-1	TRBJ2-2	CSVEGRAAGELFF	TGCAGCGTCGAAGGCAGGGCGGCCGGGGAGCTGTTTTTT
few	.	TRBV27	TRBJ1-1	CASSLYHGTLFSTEAFF	TGTGCCAGCAGTTTATACCACGGAACTCTTTTCAGCACTGAAGCTTTCTTT
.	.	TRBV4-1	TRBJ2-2	CASSQRKAGLNTGELFF	TGCGCCAGCAGCCAACGAAAAGCGGGCCTAAACACCGGGGAGCTGTTTTTT
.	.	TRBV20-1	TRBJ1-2	CSVEPAGYTF	TGCAGTGTTGAGCCTGCTGGCTACACCTTC
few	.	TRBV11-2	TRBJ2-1	CASSSRTLSSYNEQFF	TGTGCCAGCAGCTCGAGGACTCTCAGCTCCTACAATGAGCAGTTCTTC
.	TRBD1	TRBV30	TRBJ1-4	CAWAAGQTNEKLFF	TGTGCCTGGGCTGCGGGACAGACTAATGAAAAACTGTTTTTT
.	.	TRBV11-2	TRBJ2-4	CASSFAANIQYF	TGTGCCAGCAGCTTCGCGGCAAACATTCAGTACTTC
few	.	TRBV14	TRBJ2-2	CASSRRQDMYNTGELFF	TGTGCCAGCAGCCGCCGCCAGGATATGTATAACACCGGGGAGCTGTTTTTT
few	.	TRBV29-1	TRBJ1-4	CSVLEATNEKLFF	TGCAGCGTGTTGGAAGCAACTAATGAAAAACTGTTTTTT
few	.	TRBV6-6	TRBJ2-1	CASSVTSNEQFF	TGTGCCAGCAGTGTTACTAGCAATGAGCAGTTCTTC
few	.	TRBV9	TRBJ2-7	CASSVGLAYEQYF	TGTGCCAGCAGCGTAGGTCTAGCCTACGAGCAGTACTTC
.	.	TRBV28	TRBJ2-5	CASSFRGRSETQYF	TGTGCCAGCAGTTTCAGGGGACGGTCAGAGACCCAGTACTTC
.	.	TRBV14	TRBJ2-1	CASSQVVSYNEQFF	TGTGCCAGCAGCCAAGTAGTGTCCTACAATGAGCAGTTCTTC
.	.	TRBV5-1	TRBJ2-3	CASSLAGDTQYF	TGCGCCAGCAGCTTGGCGGGAGATACGCAGTATTTT
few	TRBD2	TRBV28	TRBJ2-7	CASRPWTSSSSYEQYF	TGTGCCAGCAGGCCCTGGACTAGCAGTAGCTCCTACGAGCAGTACTTC
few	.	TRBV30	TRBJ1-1	CAWSGTLGATEAFF	TGTGCCTGGAGTGGGACACTCGGGGCAACTGAAGCTTTCTTT
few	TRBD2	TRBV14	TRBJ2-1	CASSPTLAGNYNEQFF	TGTGCCAGCAGCCCTACCCTAGCGGGAAACTACAATGAGCAGTTCTTC
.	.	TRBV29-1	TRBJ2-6	CSVVSGANVLTF	TGCAGCGTTGTTTCTGGGGCCAACGTCCTGACTTTC